The 7 T cell receptor beta chains given below trace back to one sample, sequenced in a study of blood T cell repertoires in COVID-19. Some clones are missing from TCRdb's copy, which holds only in-frame ones; the method was immunoSEQ multiplex PCR. The sample lists 250,000 or so clones, about 90% occurring once. Sequencing was performed on PBMCs or T cells enriched from blood (not recorded which). The receptors shown here come from a woman between 25 and 40 years old with acute COVID-19.

The J gene is TRBJ2-6, the V gene TRBV7-9; a weak D match, TRBD2 (6 bases). Deletions cut 5 bases from V and 0 bases from J, with 11 bases between. CDR1 and CDR2 from the germline V gene are SEHNR and FQNEAQ (reference sequence). The CDR3 is 16 residues long. CDR3 sequence reads: CASSPPGDSGANVLTF. CDR3 bases: TGTGCCAGCAGCCCTCCGGGGGACTCTGGGGCCAACGTCCTGACTTTC.

This chain connects TRBV10-2 to TRBJ1-2, with TRBD1 matching 8 bases. After removal of 3 bases from V and 7 bases from J, the junction contained 4 bases not matched to a gene. This CDR3 is 13 amino acids long. Germline-derived CDR1 and CDR2 are WSHSY and SAAADI. CDR3 in amino acids: CASSEGRGLGYTF. CDR3 nucleotides: TGCGCCAGCAGTGAAGGCAGGGGGCTTGGCTACACCTTC.

This clone was recorded only once. V gene TRBV28 combines with J gene TRBJ1-1; no firm D call. Germline CDR1 MDHEN, CDR2 SYDVKM. Trimming cost V 3 bases and J 4 bases, with 18 bases left between them. The CDR3 totals 16 residues. The CDR3 bases are TGTGCCAGCAGTTTCACCCCGGCTCCCCGGGGCACTGAAGCTTTCTTT. This encodes CASSFTPAPRGTEAFF.

The chain uses TRBV3-1 (or the pseudogene TRBV3-2) and TRBJ2-7; possibly TRBD2 for D (6 bases). The germline V gene encodes CDR1 LGHDT and CDR2 YNNKEL (reference sequence). Trimming shortened V by 5 bases and J by 5 bases, and 16 bases separated the two germline ends. The CDR3 has 14 amino acids. The CDR3 sequence is CASSFGGPLDEQYF. The CDR3 DNA reads TGTGCCAGCAGCTTCGGAGGGCCTCTGGACGAGCAGTACTTC.

This clone was seen more than once but under ten times. The V and J genes are TRBV7-9 and TRBJ2-7, with TRBD2 matching 12 bases. V was clipped by 5 bases and J by 4 bases; unmatched bases: 9. The germline V gene encodes CDR1 SEHNR and CDR2 FQNEAQ (reference sequence). The CDR3 runs 16 residues. The CDR3 protein is CASSQVRLAGAYEQYF. The CDR3 DNA reads as TGTGCCAGCAGCCAAGTTAGACTAGCGGGAGCATACGAGCAGTACTTC.

With respect to this clone: At one end, the junction sequence differs from germline, possibly due to a read error. The rearrangement links TRBV6-5 to TRBJ2-7, with 10 nucleotides matching TRBD2. This CDR3 has 13 amino acids. Germline V CDR1 and CDR2: MNHEY, SVGAGI. The CDR3 nucleotides read TGTGCCAGCAGAGAGGTATGGCTAGCGGGAGATTCGTTC. Translating it yields CASREVWLAGDSF.

The chain employs TRBV28 and TRBJ1-6; D is unresolved. V lost 1 base and J lost 8, with 3 bases in between. The CDR3 is 12 residues long. The V gene's germline CDR1 is MDHEN and CDR2 SYDVKM. CDR3 DNA: TGTGCCAGCAGTTTATTATATTCACCCCTCCACTTT. Amino acids: CASSLLYSPLHF.